These 4 T cell receptor beta chains were sequenced from one sample in a study of T cell responses to AZD1222 COVID-19 vaccine. The table came from immunoSEQ multiplex PCR; TCRdb's copy has only in-frame clones and leaves some out. The sample has about 120,000 clones; about nine tenths are singletons. The sample was peripheral blood, taken on day 0 of AZD1222 vaccination. The receptors were sampled from an adult in good health.

V usage is TRBV7-9 and J usage is TRBJ1-5; D is perhaps TRBD1 (6 bases). Germline CDR1 reads SEHNR; CDR2 reads FQNEAQ (reference sequence). The CDR3 is made up of 12 amino acids. Trimming pared 6 bases from V and 5 bases from J, leaving 8 bases between. The CDR3 DNA is TGTGCCAGCAGTAGGGGGGATCAGCCCCAGCATTTT. This sequence encodes CASSRGDQPQHF.

Points on this clone: Other DNA sequences in this specimen translate into the identical CDR3. CDR3 sequence reads: CASSVEQSQETQYF. The DNA of the CDR3 is TGTGCCAGCAGCGTAGAACAGAGCCAAGAGACCCAGTACTTC. J is TRBJ2-5 and V is TRBV9; D gene uncertain. Per germline, CDR1 SGDLS and CDR2 YYNGEE. This CDR3 has 14 residues. The V and J ends lost 0 bases and 1 base respectively, with 7 bases between them.

J is TRBJ1-2 and V is TRBV10-2, with D hard to call. There are 16 residues in the CDR3. CDR1 is WSHSY and CDR2 is SAAADI in the germline V gene. Trimming shortened V by 0 bases and J by 7 bases, and 18 bases separated the two germline ends. The CDR3 loop reads CASSESGGSTGGGYTF. DNA of the CDR3: TGCGCCAGCAGTGAGTCTGGAGGGTCGACGGGCGGTGGCTACACCTTC.

This sequence joins TRBV13 and TRBJ1-2; no reliable D call. The V end lost 1 base, the J end lost 6 bases, and 9 bases lay between the germline ends. The germline V gene encodes CDR1 PRHDT and CDR2 FYEKMQ (reference sequence). CDR3 length: 13 amino acids. CDR3 nucleotide sequence: TGTGCCAGCAGCTTAGTCACAAAGGATGGCTACACCTTC. Protein sequence: CASSLVTKDGYTF. The complete variable domain, with remaining parts taken from reference TRBV13 and TRBJ1-2, reads AAGVIQSPRHLIKEKRETATLKCYPIPRHDTVYWYQQGPGQDPQFLISFYEKMQSDKGSIPDRFSAQQFSDYHSELNMSSLELGDSALYFCASSLVTKDGYTFGSGTRLTVV.